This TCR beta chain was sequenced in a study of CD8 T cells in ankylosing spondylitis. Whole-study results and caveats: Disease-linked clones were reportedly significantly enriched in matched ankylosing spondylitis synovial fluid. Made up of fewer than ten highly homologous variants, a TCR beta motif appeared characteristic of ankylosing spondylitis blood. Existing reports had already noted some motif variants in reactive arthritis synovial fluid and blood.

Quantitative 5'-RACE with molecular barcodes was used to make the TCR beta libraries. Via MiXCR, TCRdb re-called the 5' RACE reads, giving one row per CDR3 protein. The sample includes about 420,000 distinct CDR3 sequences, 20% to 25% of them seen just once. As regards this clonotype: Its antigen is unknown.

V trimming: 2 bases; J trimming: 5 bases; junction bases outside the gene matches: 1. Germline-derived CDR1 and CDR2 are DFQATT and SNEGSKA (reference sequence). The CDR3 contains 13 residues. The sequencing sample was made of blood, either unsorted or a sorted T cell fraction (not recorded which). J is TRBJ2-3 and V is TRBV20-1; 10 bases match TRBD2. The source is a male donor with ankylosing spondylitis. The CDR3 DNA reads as TGCAGTGCTAGAACTAGCGGGAAAGATACGCAGTATTTT. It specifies CSARTSGKDTQYF.